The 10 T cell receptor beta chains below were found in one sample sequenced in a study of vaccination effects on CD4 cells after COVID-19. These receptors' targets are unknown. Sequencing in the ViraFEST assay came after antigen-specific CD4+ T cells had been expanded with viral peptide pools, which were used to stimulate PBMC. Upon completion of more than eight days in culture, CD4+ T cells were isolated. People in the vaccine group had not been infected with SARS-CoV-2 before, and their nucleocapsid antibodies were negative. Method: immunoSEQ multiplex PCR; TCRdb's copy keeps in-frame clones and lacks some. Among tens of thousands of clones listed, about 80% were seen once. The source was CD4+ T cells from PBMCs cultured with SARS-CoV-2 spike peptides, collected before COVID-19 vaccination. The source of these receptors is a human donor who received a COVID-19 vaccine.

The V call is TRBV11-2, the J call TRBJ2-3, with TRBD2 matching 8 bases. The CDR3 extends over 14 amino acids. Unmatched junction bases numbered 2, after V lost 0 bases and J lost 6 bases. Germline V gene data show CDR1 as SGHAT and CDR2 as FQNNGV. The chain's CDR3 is CASSLDRGGDTQYF. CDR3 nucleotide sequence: TGTGCCAGCAGCTTAGATCGGGGGGGGGATACGCAGTATTTT.

This chain's CDR3 is CSASVLGDTQYF. CDR3 nucleotide sequence: TGCAGTGCTAGTGTCCTCGGGGATACGCAGTATTTT. The J gene is TRBJ2-3, the V gene TRBV20-1; no clear D. This CDR3 has 12 amino acids. The germline V and J ends were trimmed by 3 bases and 6 bases, with 10 bases remaining between them. CDR1 is DFQATT and CDR2 is SNEGSKA in the germline V gene (reference sequence).

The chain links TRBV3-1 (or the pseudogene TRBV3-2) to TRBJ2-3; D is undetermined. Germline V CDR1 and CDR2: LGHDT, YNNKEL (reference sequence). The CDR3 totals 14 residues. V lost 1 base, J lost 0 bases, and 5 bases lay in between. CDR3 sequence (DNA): TGTGCCAGCAGCCAAGGGCCGAGCACAGATACGCAGTATTTT. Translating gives CASSQGPSTDTQYF.

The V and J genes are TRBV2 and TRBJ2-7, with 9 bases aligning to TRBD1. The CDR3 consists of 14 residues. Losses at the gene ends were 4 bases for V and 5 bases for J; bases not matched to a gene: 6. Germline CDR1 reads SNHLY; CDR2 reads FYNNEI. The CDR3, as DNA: TGTGCCAGCAGTGGGGACAGGGCGCAGGACGAGCAGTACTTC. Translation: CASSGDRAQDEQYF.

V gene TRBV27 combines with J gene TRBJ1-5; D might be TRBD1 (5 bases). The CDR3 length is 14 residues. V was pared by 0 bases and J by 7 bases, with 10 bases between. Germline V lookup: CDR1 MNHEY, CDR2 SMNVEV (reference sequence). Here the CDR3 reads CASSLSPGQQPQHF. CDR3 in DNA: TGTGCCAGCAGTTTATCCCCAGGGCAGCAGCCCCAGCATTTT.

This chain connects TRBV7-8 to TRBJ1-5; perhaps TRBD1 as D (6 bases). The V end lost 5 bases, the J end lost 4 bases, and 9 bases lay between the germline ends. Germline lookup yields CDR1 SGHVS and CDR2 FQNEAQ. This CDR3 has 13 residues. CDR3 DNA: TGTGCCAGCAGCGAGGGGGTTAATCAGCCCCAGCATTTT. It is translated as CASSEGVNQPQHF.

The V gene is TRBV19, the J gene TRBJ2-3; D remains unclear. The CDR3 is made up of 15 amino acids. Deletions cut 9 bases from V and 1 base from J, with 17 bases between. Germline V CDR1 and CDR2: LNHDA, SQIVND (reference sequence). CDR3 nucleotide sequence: TGTGCCAGCAAGACCGTCTCGTCAGGCACAGATACGCAGTATTTT. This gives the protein CASKTVSSGTDTQYF.

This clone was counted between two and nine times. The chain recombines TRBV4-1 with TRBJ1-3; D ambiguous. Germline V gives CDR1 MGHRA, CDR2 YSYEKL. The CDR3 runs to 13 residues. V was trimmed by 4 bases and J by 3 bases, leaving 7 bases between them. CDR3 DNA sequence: TGCGCCAGCAGCCGAAAGGTTGGAAACACCATATATTTT. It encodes CASSRKVGNTIYF.

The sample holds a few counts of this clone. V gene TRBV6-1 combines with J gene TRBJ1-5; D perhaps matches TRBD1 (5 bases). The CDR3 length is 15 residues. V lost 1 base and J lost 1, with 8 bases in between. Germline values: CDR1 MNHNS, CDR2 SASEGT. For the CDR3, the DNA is TGTGCCAGCAGTGAAGTAGGGGTAAGCAATCAGCCCCAGCATTTT. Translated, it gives CASSEVGVSNQPQHF.

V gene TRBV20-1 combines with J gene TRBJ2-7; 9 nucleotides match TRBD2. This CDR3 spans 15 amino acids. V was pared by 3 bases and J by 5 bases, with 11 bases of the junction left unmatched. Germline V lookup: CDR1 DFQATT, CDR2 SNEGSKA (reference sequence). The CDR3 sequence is CSASLPTSGANEQYF. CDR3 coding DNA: TGCAGTGCTAGTCTTCCGACTAGCGGTGCTAACGAGCAGTACTTC.